Listed below are T cell receptor beta chains from one sample, sequenced in a study of OX40 agonist ivuxolimab in advanced cancers. This table comes from immunoSEQ multiplex PCR, and its TCRdb copy is limited to in-frame clones, with some not included. The repertoire holds about 46,000 clones, with around 90% as singletons. The specimen was CD4+ or CD8+ T cells sorted from blood, collected in a trial of the OX40 agonist ivuxolimab. The receptor set was obtained from an adult with an advanced solid tumor such as melanoma, head and neck, liver or kidney cancer. CDR3s include the opening cysteine and the closing phenylalanine or tryptophan. Fields, in order: V gene, clone size, D gene, J gene, CDR3 protein, CDR3 DNA. A D gene is named only where the DNA matches it firmly. Clone size appears in some rows only: once, few, many, or a class for an expanded clone.

V: TRBV6-5
size: -
D: TRBD1
J: TRBJ2-3
CDR3: CASSYEGASTDTQYF
DNA: TGTGCCAGCAGTTATGAGGGGGCTTCGACAGATACGCAGTATTTT

V: TRBV28
size: -
D: TRBD2
J: TRBJ2-7
CDR3: CASSPGWASGGRQYF
DNA: TGTGCCAGCAGTCCAGGGTGGGCTAGCGGGGGTAGGCAGTACTTC

V: TRBV19
size: -
D: TRBD2
J: TRBJ2-1
CDR3: CASSFSGGYNEQFF
DNA: TGTGCCAGTAGTTTTAGCGGGGGGTACAATGAGCAGTTCTTC

V: TRBV29-1
size: -
D: -
J: TRBJ2-7
CDR3: CSADLGGTWEQYF
DNA: TGCAGCGCCGACCTCGGAGGTACTTGGGAGCAGTACTTC

V: TRBV5-1
size: medium-sized
D: -
J: TRBJ1-2
CDR3: CASSSTNYGYTF
DNA: TGCGCCAGCAGCTCAACTAACTATGGCTACACCTTC

V: TRBV5-1
size: -
D: -
J: TRBJ1-6
CDR3: CASSLRTSGAPLHF
DNA: TGCGCCAGCAGCTTGAGAACCAGTGGGGCACCCCTCCACTTT

V: TRBV7-8
size: -
D: -
J: TRBJ2-7
CDR3: CASSLVKDSEQYF
DNA: TGTGCCAGCAGCTTAGTCAAAGACAGCGAGCAGTACTTC

V: TRBV6-5
size: once
D: -
J: TRBJ1-2
CDR3: CASSYSSRGGYTF
DNA: TGTGCCAGCAGTTACTCGTCCAGGGGAGGCTACACCTTC

V: TRBV5-8
size: -
D: TRBD1
J: TRBJ2-7
CDR3: CASSLWDRGYEQYF
DNA: TGTGCCAGCAGCTTATGGGACAGGGGTTACGAGCAGTACTTC

V: TRBV6-5
size: -
D: -
J: TRBJ2-1
CDR3: CASIDKNEQFF
DNA: TGTGCCAGCATCGATAAGAATGAGCAGTTCTTC

V: TRBV7-3
size: -
D: -
J: TRBJ2-1
CDR3: CASSLRGDNEQFF
DNA: TGTGCCAGCAGCCTTAGGGGAGACAATGAGCAGTTCTTC

V: TRBV28
size: -
D: -
J: TRBJ1-2
CDR3: CASSFGGWGYTF
DNA: TGTGCCAGCAGTTTTGGGGGATGGGGCTACACCTTC

V: TRBV19
size: -
D: -
J: TRBJ1-4
CDR3: CASSERTLGKLFF
DNA: TGTGCCAGTAGTGAAAGGACCTTGGGAAAACTGTTTTTT

V: TRBV27
size: few
D: -
J: TRBJ2-6
CDR3: CASSFFGANVLTF
DNA: TGTGCCAGCAGTTTCTTTGGGGCCAACGTCCTGACTTTC

V: TRBV7-8
size: -
D: -
J: TRBJ2-7
CDR3: CASSLALRGRDPYEQYF
DNA: TGTGCCAGCAGCTTAGCGCTAAGGGGCAGGGACCCATACGAGCAGTACTTC

V: TRBV2
size: -
D: -
J: TRBJ1-1
CDR3: CATSVRENTEAFF
DNA: TGTGCCACCAGCGTACGGGAGAACACTGAAGCTTTCTTT

V: TRBV6-5
size: -
D: -
J: TRBJ2-7
CDR3: CASRDQFYEQYF
DNA: TGTGCCAGCAGGGATCAATTCTACGAGCAGTACTTC

V: TRBV6-6
size: -
D: TRBD1
J: TRBJ2-7
CDR3: CASSLGQGRTYEQYF
DNA: TGTGCCAGCAGCCTAGGACAGGGTAGGACCTACGAGCAGTACTTC

V: TRBV6-5
size: -
D: -
J: TRBJ2-1
CDR3: CASSYGQANEQFF
DNA: TGTGCCAGCAGTTACGGTCAGGCGAATGAGCAGTTCTTC

V: TRBV7-9
size: -
D: -
J: TRBJ2-1
CDR3: CASSLEGGEQFF
DNA: TGTGCCAGCAGCTTGGAAGGCGGTGAGCAGTTCTTC

V: TRBV10-1
size: -
D: -
J: TRBJ2-5
CDR3: CASSGSPEETQYF
DNA: TGCGCCAGCAGTGGATCCCCCGAAGAGACCCAGTACTTC

V: TRBV29-1
size: -
D: TRBD1
J: TRBJ2-5
CDR3: CSVYRGGETQYF
DNA: TGCAGCGTCTACAGGGGTGGAGAGACCCAGTACTTC

V: TRBV10-1
size: many
D: TRBD1
J: TRBJ2-7
CDR3: CASSKGQGSAYEQYF
DNA: TGCGCCAGCAGTAAAGGACAGGGGTCTGCCTACGAGCAGTACTTC

V: TRBV28
size: -
D: -
J: TRBJ2-5
CDR3: CASRPGGQETQYF
DNA: TGTGCCAGCAGACCCGGGGGCCAAGAGACCCAGTACTTC

V: TRBV11-2
size: -
D: -
J: TRBJ2-7
CDR3: CASRGGQHEQYF
DNA: TGTGCCAGCAGGGGGGGACAGCACGAGCAGTACTTC

V: TRBV5-1
size: -
D: TRBD1
J: TRBJ2-3
CDR3: CASSPGQGYTDTQYF
DNA: TGCGCCAGCAGCCCAGGACAGGGATACACAGATACGCAGTATTTT

V: TRBV27
size: few
D: -
J: TRBJ1-5
CDR3: CASSLSRNQPQHF
DNA: TGTGCCAGCAGTTTATCGAGGAATCAGCCCCAGCATTTT

V: TRBV9
size: -
D: -
J: TRBJ2-1
CDR3: CASSVEEGYSSYNEQFF
DNA: TGTGCCAGCAGCGTAGAAGAAGGCTACAGCTCCTACAATGAGCAGTTCTTC

V: TRBV13
size: once
D: -
J: TRBJ2-1
CDR3: CASSQTRYNEQFF
DNA: TGTGCCAGCAGTCAGACTAGATACAATGAGCAGTTCTTC

V: TRBV7-2
size: -
D: TRBD1
J: TRBJ1-4
CDR3: CASSSDRGRHEKLFF
DNA: TGTGCCAGCAGCTCTGACAGGGGGCGCCATGAAAAACTGTTTTTT

V: TRBV5-1
size: -
D: -
J: TRBJ2-2
CDR3: CASSSDSFRTTGELFF
DNA: TGCGCCAGCAGCTCGGACAGTTTCAGGACCACCGGGGAGCTGTTTTTT

V: TRBV19
size: -
D: -
J: TRBJ1-1
CDR3: CASSIKRRQGLNTEAFF
DNA: TGTGCCAGTAGTATAAAGAGGAGGCAGGGGTTAAACACTGAAGCTTTCTTT

V: TRBV27
size: -
D: TRBD2
J: TRBJ2-3
CDR3: CASSLSPGLAGVDTQYF
DNA: TGTGCCAGCAGTCTATCTCCGGGACTAGCGGGAGTAGATACGCAGTATTTT

V: TRBV7-9
size: -
D: -
J: TRBJ2-5
CDR3: CASSPDYQETQYF
DNA: TGTGCCAGCAGCCCGGACTACCAAGAGACCCAGTACTTC

V: TRBV2
size: -
D: -
J: TRBJ2-3
CDR3: CASRQGSTDTQYF
DNA: TGTGCCAGCAGACAGGGCAGCACAGATACGCAGTATTTT

V: TRBV28
size: -
D: TRBD1
J: TRBJ1-6
CDR3: CASSPGTGLLHYNSPLHF
DNA: TGTGCCAGCAGTCCAGGGACAGGATTACTTCATTATAATTCACCCCTCCACTTT

V: TRBV9
size: -
D: -
J: TRBJ1-3
CDR3: CASSVDFRVPGNTIYF
DNA: TGTGCCAGCAGCGTAGATTTTCGAGTCCCTGGAAACACCATATATTTT

V: TRBV13
size: -
D: -
J: TRBJ2-3
CDR3: CASSGLGNTQYF
DNA: TGTGCCAGCAGCGGATTAGGTAATACGCAGTATTTT

V: TRBV11-2
size: -
D: TRBD2
J: TRBJ2-7
CDR3: CASSLAGLAGGHEQYF
DNA: TGTGCCAGCAGCTTAGCGGGACTAGCGGGGGGGCACGAGCAGTACTTC

V: TRBV7-2
size: -
D: TRBD1
J: TRBJ1-3
CDR3: CASSETGVGTIYF
DNA: TGTGCCAGCAGCGAAACAGGGGTTGGCACCATATATTTT

V: TRBV6-5
size: -
D: -
J: TRBJ1-2
CDR3: CASRPYSGYGYTF
DNA: TGTGCCAGCCGACCTTATAGCGGCTATGGCTACACCTTC

V: TRBV27
size: -
D: -
J: TRBJ2-1
CDR3: CASSRQGTRDEQFF
DNA: TGTGCCAGCAGCCGGCAGGGTACTAGGGATGAGCAGTTCTTC

V: TRBV12-2
size: -
D: -
J: TRBJ2-3
CDR3: CASRWTGCTDTQYF
DNA: TGTGCAAGTCGTTGGACAGGGTGCACAGATACGCAGTATTTT

V: TRBV28
size: -
D: -
J: TRBJ2-3
CDR3: CASSLAPDGTDTQYF
DNA: TGTGCCAGCAGTTTGGCCCCGGACGGCACAGATACGCAGTATTTT

V: TRBV10-1
size: -
D: TRBD2
J: TRBJ2-7
CDR3: CASSDGGADEQYF
DNA: TGCGCCAGCAGTGACGGGGGGGCGGACGAGCAGTACTTC

V: TRBV6-6
size: -
D: -
J: TRBJ1-6
CDR3: CASSYQINSNSPLHF
DNA: TGTGCCAGCAGTTACCAAATCAACAGTAATTCACCCCTCCACTTT

V: TRBV6-4
size: -
D: TRBD2
J: TRBJ2-5
CDR3: CASSDSSGGEQYF
DNA: TGTGCCAGCAGTGACTCTAGCGGGGGGGAGCAGTACTTC

V: TRBV7-2
size: -
D: -
J: TRBJ2-7
CDR3: CASSSRRAYEQYF
DNA: TGTGCCAGCAGCTCCCGACGCGCCTACGAGCAGTACTTC

V: TRBV11-3
size: -
D: -
J: TRBJ2-7
CDR3: CASSPGGEQYF
DNA: TGTGCCAGCAGCCCCGGGGGTGAGCAGTACTTC

V: TRBV10-1
size: -
D: TRBD1
J: TRBJ1-1
CDR3: CASSADRVNTEAFF
DNA: TGCGCCAGCAGCGCCGACAGGGTGAACACTGAAGCTTTCTTT